This TCR beta chain was documented in a study of human T cells and chemical hapten exposure (dated by TCRdb to the early 2020s). A note on the overall study: For sensitization, 2% DPC in acetone was applied to a 2 cm by 2 cm area of upper inner arm skin. Libraries were pooled for sequencing, and per-sample TCR yields varied mainly because of small differences in library volumes within the pool. Patch testing on the upper back used Finn chambers containing 0.01% DPC, with scoring done after 6 days according to International Contact Dermatitis Research Group standards. Throughout the study period of roughly 24 weeks, patients also received therapeutic DPC doses to the scalp every week. Blood was sampled from patients pre-sensitization (week 0) and at 2, 6 and about 24 weeks after DPC sensitization. In alopecia patients, the study followed how the peripheral blood TCR repertoire changed in vivo over primary and secondary sensitization to diphenylcyclopropenone (DPC), a hapten. The patient cohort, mostly female, included alopecia areata with under or over 50% scalp involvement, alopecia totalis and alopecia universalis. Blood for TCR sequencing was provided by twenty-nine alopecia patients at one to four time points (pre-sensitization, 2, 6 and 24 weeks). Broader findings and caveats from the paper: Repeated subsampling changed both the strength of the expansion versus patch-test correlation and the threshold at which that correlation became significant. Patch test score was positively correlated with the number of PT1 expanded TCRs, with significance at thresholds 8, 16 and 32 but not at 4. DPC sensitization did not change how many TCRs were above 1 in 1000 frequency, and no evidence was found of alterations in global repertoire structure. Because all patients had alopecia, a presumed autoimmune disease, the immune response of the patients might differ from that of healthy individuals. Compared with pre-sensitization or healthy control sets, expanded TCRs formed significantly more large CDR3 similarity clusters, which is consistent with antigen-driven responses.

At the junction V is shortened by 5 bases and J by 9 bases, with 11 bases in between. CDR1 is given as SGHAT and CDR2 as FQDESV, both from the germline V gene (reference sequence). The CDR3 covers 13 residues, taking in both the cysteine and the phenylalanine. The sequence is cut down to CDR3 DNA, 39 bases in frame from base 1. To prepare the library, RACE was applied. This sample was sequenced with a NextSeq 500. Library preparation attached unique molecular identifiers to individual cDNA molecules for quantitative, reproducible TCR counting. Both TCR alpha and TCR beta chains were sequenced from each blood RNA sample. The paper's processing steps were these. A median of roughly 100,000 TCRs per sample was observed, with a range of roughly 23,224 to 700,000. The Decombinator software suite was used to annotate V, J and CDR3 in the TCR reads. For the PS versus PT1 abundance plots, all samples were subsampled to the same number of TCRs (28,000). Expanded TCRs were defined as absent before sensitization and observed at least eight times at the 2-week time point. Clones were called with MiXCR by TCRdb after fastp trimmed the public reads at Q25, and only in-frame beta chains were retained. When rows share a CDR3 protein, they turn into one entry using the most common DNA and genes. What appears here as the V and J calls and clone size reflects TCRdb's work, not the paper's. The sample table holds 300,000 to 450,000 distinct CDR3 sequences, of which roughly 5.3% were seen once. 2.6% of the sample lies in the top ten.

This specimen's time point label, per the study, means: pre-sensitization, week 0. The treatment or condition label, read with the paper, signifies: therapeutic diphenylcyclopropenone sensitization with weekly scalp DPC. Blood at each patch-test visit was drawn before the patch test was applied. To be eligible, patients had to be aged 18 to 70, diagnosed with alopecia and judged suitable for DPC therapy, while pregnant patients were excluded. Total RNA was isolated from unfractionated whole blood collected in Tempus Blood RNA tubes. This clonotype was recorded at least ten times. This receptor's antigen is unknown. No qualities accompany the bases; no much larger clone lies one base away.

This chain is built from TRBV11-1 and TRBJ1-6, and perhaps TRBD1 as D gene, on 5 matching bases. The TCR sequence derives from a woman aged 50 to 60 with alopecia areata. Some clones in this sample may be carry-over from other donors' samples. Specimen: whole blood, collected in connection with sensitization to the hapten diphenylcyclopropenone (DPC). At the DNA level, the sequence is TGTGCCAGCAGCCCCTCCGGGGGTTCACCCCTCCACTTT. It specifies CASSPSGGSPLHF.